Reported below is one TCR beta chain. A junction end diverges from the germline sequence, so it may reflect a read error. Original handling: Using reference gene primer amplification, nucleated cell counts were estimated. Method: immunoSEQ multiplex PCR; TCRdb's copy keeps in-frame clones and lacks some. Clone size and V and J calls were adopted from that table, with D and trimming inferred from the DNA. The sample consists of about 210,000 clones, 82% of them appearing once. The data were taken from a study of blood T cell repertoires in COVID-19. Background on the study: The United States, Italy and Spain were the sources of the acute and convalescent COVID-19 samples.

This CDR3 has 15 residues. Germline assignment: CDR1 SGHAT and CDR2 FQNNGV. V is TRBV11-2 and J is TRBJ2-7, with 9 positions matching TRBD1. Source material: peripheral blood. The receptor was isolated from a woman in her forties with acute or convalescent COVID-19. The CDR3 spells CASSFTGGSSDEQYF. The DNA for the CDR3 is TGTGCCAGCAGCTTCACAGGGGGCTCCTCCGACGAGCAGTACTTC.